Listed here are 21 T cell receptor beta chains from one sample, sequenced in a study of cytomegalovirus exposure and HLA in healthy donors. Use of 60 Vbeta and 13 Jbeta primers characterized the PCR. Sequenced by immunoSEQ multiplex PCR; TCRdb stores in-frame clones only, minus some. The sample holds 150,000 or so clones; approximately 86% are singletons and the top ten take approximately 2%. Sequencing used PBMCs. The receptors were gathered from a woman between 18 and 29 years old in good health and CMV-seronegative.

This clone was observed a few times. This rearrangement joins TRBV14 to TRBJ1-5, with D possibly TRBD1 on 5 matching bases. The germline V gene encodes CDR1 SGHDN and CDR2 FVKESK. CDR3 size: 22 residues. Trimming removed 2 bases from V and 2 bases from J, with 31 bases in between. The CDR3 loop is CASSQNNQAGSLQENGNQPQHF. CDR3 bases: TGTGCCAGCAGCCAAAACAACCAGGCAGGTTCATTACAGGAAAATGGCAATCAGCCCCAGCATTTT.

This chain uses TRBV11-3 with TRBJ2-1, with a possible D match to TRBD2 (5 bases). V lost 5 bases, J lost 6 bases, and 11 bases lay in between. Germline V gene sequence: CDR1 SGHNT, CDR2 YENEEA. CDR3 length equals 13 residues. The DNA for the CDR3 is TGTGCCAGCAGCCCCTGGGAGTCCAATGAGCAGTTCTTC. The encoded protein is CASSPWESNEQFF.

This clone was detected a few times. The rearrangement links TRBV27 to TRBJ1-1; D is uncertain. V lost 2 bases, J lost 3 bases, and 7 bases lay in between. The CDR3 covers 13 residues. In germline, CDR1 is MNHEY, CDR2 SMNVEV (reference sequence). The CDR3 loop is CASSLGLYTEAFF. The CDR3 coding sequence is TGTGCCAGCAGTTTAGGGCTTTACACTGAAGCTTTCTTT.

The CDR3 protein is CAWSLGRGYGYTF. The CDR3 DNA sequence: TGTGCCTGGAGTTTGGGGAGGGGCTATGGCTACACCTTC. The chain couples TRBV30 to TRBJ1-2; D possibly corresponds to TRBD1 (5 bases). Germline V gene data show CDR1 as GTSNPN and CDR2 as SVGIG (reference sequence). V was shortened by 2 bases and J by 4 bases, with 11 bases between the two germline ends. The CDR3 contains 13 residues.

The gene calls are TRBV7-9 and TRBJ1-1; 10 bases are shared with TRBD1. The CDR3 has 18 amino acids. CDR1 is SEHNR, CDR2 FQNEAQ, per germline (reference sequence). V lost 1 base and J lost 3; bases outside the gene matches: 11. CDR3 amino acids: CASSLVRGQGRGDTEAFF. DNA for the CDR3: TGTGCCAGCAGCTTAGTTCGGGGACAGGGGAGAGGGGACACTGAAGCTTTCTTT.

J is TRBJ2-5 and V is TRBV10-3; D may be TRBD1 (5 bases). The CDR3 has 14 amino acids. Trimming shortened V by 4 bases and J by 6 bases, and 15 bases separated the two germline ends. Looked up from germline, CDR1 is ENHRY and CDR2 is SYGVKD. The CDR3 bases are TGTGCCATCAGTGCCCCGGGCCAGGGAAAGACCCAGTACTTC. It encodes CAISAPGQGKTQYF.

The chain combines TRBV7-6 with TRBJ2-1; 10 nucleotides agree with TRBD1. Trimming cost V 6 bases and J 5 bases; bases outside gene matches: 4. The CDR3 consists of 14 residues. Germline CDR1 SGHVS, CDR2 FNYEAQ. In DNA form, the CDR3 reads TGTGCCAGCAGTTGGACAGGGGGGAACAATGAGCAGTTCTTC. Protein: CASSWTGGNNEQFF. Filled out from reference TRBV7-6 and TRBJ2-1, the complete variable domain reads GAGVSQSPRYKVTKRGQDVALRCDPISGHVSLYWYRQALGQGPEFLTYFNYEAQQDKSGLPNDRFSAERPEGSISTLTIQRTEQRDSAMYRCASSWTGGNNEQFFGPGTRLTVL.

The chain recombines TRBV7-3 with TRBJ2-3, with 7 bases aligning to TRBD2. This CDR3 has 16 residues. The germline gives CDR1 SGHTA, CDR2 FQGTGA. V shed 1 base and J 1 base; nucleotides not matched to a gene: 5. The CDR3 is CASSLSAGAGTDTQYF. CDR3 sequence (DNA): TGTGCCAGCAGCTTAAGTGCGGGAGCGGGCACAGATACGCAGTATTTT.

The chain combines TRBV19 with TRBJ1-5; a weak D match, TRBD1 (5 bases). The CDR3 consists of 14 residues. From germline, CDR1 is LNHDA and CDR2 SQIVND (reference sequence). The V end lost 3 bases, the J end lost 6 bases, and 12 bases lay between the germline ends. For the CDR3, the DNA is TGTGCCAGTAGTATCCTGGGGGGAGGTCAGCCCCAGCATTTT. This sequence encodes CASSILGGGQPQHF.

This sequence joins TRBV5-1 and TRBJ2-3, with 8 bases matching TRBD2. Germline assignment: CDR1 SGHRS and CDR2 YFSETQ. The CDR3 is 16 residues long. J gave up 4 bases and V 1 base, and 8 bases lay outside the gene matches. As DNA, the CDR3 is TGCGCCAGCAGCTTGACGGGCAGCGGGGGAGCAGATACGCAGTATTTT. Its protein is CASSLTGSGGADTQYF.

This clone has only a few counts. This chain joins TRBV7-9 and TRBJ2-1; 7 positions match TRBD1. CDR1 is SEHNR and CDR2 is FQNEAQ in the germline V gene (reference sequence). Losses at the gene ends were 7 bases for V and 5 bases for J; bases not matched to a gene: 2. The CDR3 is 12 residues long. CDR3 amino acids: CASTDRDNEQFF. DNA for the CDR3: TGTGCCAGCACCGACAGGGACAATGAGCAGTTCTTC.

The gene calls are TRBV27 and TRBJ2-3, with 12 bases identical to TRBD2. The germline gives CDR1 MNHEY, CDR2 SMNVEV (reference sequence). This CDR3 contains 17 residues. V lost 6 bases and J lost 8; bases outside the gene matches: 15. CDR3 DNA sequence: TGTGCCAGCAGCCCCGGACTAGCGGGACGGTCACAGGGTACGCAGTATTTT. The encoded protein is CASSPGLAGRSQGTQYF.

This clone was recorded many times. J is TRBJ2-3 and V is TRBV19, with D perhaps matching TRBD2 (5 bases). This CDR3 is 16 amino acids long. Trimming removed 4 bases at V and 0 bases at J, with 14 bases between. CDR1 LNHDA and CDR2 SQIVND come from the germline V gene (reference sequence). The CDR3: CASSRERKPSTDTQYF. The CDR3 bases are TGTGCCAGTAGTAGGGAGCGGAAACCTAGCACAGATACGCAGTATTTT.

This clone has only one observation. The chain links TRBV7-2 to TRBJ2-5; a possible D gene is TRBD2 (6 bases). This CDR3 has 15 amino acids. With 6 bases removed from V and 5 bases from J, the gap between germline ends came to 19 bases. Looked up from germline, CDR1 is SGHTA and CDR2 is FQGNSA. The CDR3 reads CASRPLRRVYETQYF. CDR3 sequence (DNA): TGTGCCAGCAGACCACTCAGGAGGGTATACGAGACCCAGTACTTC. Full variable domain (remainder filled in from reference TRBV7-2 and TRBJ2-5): GAGVSQSPSNKVTEKGKDVELRCDPISGHTALYWYRQSLGQGLEFLIYFQGNSAPDKSGLPSDRFSAERTGGSVSTLTIQRTQQEDSAVYLCASRPLRRVYETQYFGPGTRLLVL.

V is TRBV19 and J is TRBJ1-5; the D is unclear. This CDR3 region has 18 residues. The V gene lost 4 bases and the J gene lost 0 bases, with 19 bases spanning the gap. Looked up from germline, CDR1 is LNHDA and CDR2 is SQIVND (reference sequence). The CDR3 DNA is TGTGCCAGTAGTAATATTCTGGTCTCTACCTTTAGCAATCAGCCCCAGCATTTT. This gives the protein CASSNILVSTFSNQPQHF.

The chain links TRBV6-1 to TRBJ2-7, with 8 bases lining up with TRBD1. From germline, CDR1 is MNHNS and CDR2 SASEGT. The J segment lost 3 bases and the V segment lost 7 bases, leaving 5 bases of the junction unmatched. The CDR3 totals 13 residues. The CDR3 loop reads CASISGQVYEQYF. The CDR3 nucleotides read TGTGCCAGCATTTCGGGACAGGTCTACGAGCAGTACTTC.

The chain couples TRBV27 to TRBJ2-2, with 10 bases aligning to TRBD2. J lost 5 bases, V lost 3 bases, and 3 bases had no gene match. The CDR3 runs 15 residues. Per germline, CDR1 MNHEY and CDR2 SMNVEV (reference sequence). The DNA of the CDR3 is TGTGCCAGCAGTTTTGGAGCGGGGGGGACCGGGGAGCTGTTTTTT. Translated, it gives CASSFGAGGTGELFF.

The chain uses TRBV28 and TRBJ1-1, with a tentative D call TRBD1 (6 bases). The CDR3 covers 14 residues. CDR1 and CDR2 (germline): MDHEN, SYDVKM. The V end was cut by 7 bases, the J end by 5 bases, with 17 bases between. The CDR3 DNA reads TGTGCCAGCATCCGGGACCCGCAGGGGACTGAAGCTTTCTTT. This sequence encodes CASIRDPQGTEAFF.

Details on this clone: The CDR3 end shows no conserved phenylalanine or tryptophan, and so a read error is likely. This CDR3 is CASSMLGGTQPQHL. The CDR3 DNA follows: TGTGCCAGCAGTATGCTCGGCGGAACTCAGCCCCAGCATCTT. The genes are TRBV27 and TRBJ1-5; no clear D gene. Trimming pared 5 bases from V and 6 bases from J, leaving 14 bases between. The germline gives CDR1 MNHEY, CDR2 SMNVEV (reference sequence). The CDR3 has 14 residues.

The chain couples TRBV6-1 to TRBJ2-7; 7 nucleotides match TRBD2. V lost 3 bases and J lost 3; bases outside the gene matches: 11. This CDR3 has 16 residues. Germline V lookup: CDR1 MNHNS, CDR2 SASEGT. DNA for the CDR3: TGTGCCAGCAGTGATGGGGGGGGGACCGTTCTCTACGAGCAGTACTTC. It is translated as CASSDGGGTVLYEQYF.

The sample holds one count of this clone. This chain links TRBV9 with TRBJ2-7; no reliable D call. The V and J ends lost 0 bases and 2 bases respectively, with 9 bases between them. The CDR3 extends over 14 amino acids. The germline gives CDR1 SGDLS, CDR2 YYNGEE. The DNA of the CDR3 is TGTGCCAGCAGCGTAGGACTGGCAACCTACGAGCAGTACTTC. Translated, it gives CASSVGLATYEQYF. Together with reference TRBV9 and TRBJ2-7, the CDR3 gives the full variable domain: DSGVTQTPKHLITATGQRVTLRCSPRSGDLSVYWYQQSLDQGLQFLIQYYNGEERAKGNILERFSAQQFPDLHSELNLSSLELGDSALYFCASSVGLATYEQYFGPGTRLTVT.